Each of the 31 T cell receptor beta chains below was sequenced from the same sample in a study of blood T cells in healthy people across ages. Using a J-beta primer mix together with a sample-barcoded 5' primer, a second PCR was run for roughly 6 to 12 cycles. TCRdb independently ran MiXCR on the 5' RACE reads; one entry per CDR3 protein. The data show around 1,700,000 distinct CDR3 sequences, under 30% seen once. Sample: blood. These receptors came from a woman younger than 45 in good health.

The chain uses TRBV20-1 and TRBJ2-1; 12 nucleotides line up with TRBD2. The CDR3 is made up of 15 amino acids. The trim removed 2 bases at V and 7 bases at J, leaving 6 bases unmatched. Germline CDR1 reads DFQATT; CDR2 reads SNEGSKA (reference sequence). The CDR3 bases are TGCAGTGCTAGACCCGGACTAGCGGGACGAAATGAGCAGTTCTTC. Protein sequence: CSARPGLAGRNEQFF.

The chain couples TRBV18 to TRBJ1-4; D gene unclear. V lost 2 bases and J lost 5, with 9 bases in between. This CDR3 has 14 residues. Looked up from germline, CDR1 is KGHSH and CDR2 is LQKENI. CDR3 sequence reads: CASSPSTDNEKLFF. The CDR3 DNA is TGTGCCAGCTCACCAAGCACAGACAATGAAAAACTGTTTTTT.

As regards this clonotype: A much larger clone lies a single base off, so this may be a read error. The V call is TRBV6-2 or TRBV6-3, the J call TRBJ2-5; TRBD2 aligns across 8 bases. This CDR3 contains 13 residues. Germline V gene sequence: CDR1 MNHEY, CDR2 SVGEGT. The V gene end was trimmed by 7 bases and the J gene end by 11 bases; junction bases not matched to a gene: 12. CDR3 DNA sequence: TGTGCCAGCACTCGAAGCGGGAGTGAGGGGCAGTACTTC. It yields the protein CASTRSGSEGQYF.

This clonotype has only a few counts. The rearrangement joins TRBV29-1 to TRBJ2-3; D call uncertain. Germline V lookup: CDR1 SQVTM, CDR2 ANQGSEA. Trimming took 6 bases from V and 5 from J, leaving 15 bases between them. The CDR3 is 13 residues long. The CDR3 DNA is TGCAGCGTCAGATATCGACTGGTAGATACGCAGTATTTT. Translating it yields CSVRYRLVDTQYF.

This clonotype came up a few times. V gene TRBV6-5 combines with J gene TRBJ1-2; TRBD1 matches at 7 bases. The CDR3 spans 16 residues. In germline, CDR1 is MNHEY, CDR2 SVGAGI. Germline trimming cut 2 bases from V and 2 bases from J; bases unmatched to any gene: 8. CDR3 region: CASSYTRGGSNYGYTF. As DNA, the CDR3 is TGTGCCAGCAGTTACACAAGAGGGGGCTCGAACTATGGCTACACCTTC.

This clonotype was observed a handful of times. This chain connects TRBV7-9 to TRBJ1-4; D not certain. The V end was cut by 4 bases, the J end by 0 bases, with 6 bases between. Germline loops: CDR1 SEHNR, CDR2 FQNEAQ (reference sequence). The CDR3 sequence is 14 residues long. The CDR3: CASSSQTTNEKLFF. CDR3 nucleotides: TGTGCCAGCAGCTCACAGACAACTAATGAAAAACTGTTTTTT.

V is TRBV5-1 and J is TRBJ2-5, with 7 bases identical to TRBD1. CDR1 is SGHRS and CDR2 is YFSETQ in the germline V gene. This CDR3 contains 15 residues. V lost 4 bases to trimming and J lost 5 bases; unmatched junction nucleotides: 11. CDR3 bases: TGCGCCAGCAGCCCCCGAAAGGGGGCTCCGGAGACCCAGTACTTC. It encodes CASSPRKGAPETQYF.

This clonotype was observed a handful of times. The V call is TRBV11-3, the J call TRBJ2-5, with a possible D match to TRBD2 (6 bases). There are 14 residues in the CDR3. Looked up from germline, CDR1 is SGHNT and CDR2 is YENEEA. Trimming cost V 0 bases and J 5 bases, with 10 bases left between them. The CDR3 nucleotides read TGTGCCAGCAGCTTAGATTCCAGCGGGGAGACCCAGTACTTC. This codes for CASSLDSSGETQYF.

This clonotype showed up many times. The CDR3 sequence is CASSSLPAGSYNEQFF. The DNA for the CDR3 is TGCGCCAGCAGCTCTCTTCCGGCAGGCTCCTACAATGAGCAGTTCTTC. The chain carries TRBV5-1 and TRBJ2-1, with unresolved D. Trimming shortened V by 3 bases and J by 0 bases, and 13 bases separated the two germline ends. Germline CDR1 and CDR2: SGHRS and YFSETQ. This CDR3 comprises 16 residues.

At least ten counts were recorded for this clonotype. CDR3 in DNA: TGCGCCAGCATCATGAGCGGGACAGGAGTCAATGAGCAGTTCTTC. This codes for CASIMSGTGVNEQFF. This chain links TRBV5-1 with TRBJ2-1; weak D call: TRBD1 (8 bases). Trimming cost V 6 bases and J 6 bases, with 19 bases left between them. The germline gives CDR1 SGHRS, CDR2 YFSETQ. The length of the CDR3 is 15 residues.

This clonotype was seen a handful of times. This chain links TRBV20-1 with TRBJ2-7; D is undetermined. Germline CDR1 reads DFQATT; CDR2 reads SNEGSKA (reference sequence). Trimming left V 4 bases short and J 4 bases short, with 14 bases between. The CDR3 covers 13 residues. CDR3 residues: CSAKIPQAYEQYF. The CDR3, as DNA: TGCAGTGCTAAAATACCCCAGGCGTACGAGCAGTACTTC.

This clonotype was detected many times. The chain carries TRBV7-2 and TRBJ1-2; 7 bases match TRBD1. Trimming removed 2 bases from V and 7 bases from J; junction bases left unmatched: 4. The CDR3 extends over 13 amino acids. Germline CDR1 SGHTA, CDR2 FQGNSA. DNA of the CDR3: TGTGCCAGCAGCTTAACAGGGGAGTCTGGCTACACCTTC. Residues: CASSLTGESGYTF.

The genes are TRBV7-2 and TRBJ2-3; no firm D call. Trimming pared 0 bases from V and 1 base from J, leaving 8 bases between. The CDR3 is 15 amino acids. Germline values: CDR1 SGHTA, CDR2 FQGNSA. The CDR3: CASSLARKGTDTQYF. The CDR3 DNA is TGTGCCAGCAGCTTAGCCAGGAAGGGCACAGATACGCAGTATTTT.

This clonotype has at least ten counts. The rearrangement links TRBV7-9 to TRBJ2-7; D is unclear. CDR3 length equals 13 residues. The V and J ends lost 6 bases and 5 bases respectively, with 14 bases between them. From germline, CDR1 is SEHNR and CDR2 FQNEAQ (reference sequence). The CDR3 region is CASRSTARDEQYF. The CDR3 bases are TGTGCCAGCAGATCGACGGCTCGGGACGAGCAGTACTTC.

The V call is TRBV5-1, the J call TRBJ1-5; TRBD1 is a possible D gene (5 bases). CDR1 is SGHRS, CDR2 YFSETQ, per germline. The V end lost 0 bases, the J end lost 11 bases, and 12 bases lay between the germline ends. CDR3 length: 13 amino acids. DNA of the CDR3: TGCGCCAGCAGCTTGGGGGACGGCCAGTCCCAGCATTTT. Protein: CASSLGDGQSQHF.

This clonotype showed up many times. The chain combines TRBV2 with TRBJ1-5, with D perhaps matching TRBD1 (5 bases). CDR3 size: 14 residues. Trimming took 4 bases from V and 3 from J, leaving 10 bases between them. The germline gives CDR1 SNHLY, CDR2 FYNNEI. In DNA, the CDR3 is TGTGCCAGCAGTGCGAGGGGTTCCAATCAGCCCCAGCATTTT. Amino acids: CASSARGSNQPQHF. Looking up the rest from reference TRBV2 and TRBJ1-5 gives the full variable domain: EPEVTQTPSHQVTQMGQEVILRCVPISNHLYFYWYRQILGQKVEFLVSFYNNEISEKSEIFDDQFSVERPDGSNFTLKIRSTKLEDSAMYFCASSARGSNQPQHFGDGTRLSIL.

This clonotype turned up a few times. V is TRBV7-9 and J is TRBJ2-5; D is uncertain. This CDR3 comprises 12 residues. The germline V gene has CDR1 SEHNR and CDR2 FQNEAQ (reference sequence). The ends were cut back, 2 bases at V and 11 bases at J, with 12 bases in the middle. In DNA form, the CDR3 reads TGTGCCAGCAGCTTATCCTTGTTTGAGCAGTACTTC. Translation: CASSLSLFEQYF.

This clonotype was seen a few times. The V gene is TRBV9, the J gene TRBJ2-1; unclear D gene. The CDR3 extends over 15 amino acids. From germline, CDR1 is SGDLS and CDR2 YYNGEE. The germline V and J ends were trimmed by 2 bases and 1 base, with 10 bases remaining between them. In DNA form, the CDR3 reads TGTGCCAGCAGCGTTGGCGACCTTTCCTACAATGAGCAGTTCTTC. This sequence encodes CASSVGDLSYNEQFF.

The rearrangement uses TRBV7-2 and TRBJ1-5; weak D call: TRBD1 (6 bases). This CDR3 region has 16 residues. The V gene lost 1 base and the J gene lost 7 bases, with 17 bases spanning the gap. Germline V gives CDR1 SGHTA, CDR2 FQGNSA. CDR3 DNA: TGTGCCAGCAGCTTAGTGGGGGGCCAGGGCTACCAGCCCCAGCATTTT. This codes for CASSLVGGQGYQPQHF.

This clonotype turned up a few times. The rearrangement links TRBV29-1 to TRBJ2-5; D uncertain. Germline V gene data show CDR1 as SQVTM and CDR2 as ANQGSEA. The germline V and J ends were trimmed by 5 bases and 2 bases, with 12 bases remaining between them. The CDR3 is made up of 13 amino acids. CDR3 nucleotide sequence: TGCAGCGTTCATCTCCTCCTACAAGAGACCCAGTACTTC. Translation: CSVHLLLQETQYF.

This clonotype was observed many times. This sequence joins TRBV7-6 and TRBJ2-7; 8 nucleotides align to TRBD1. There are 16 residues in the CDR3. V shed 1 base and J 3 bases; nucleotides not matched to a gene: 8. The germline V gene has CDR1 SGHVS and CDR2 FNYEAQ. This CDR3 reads CASSLEGTGGIYEQYF. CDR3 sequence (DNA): TGTGCCAGCAGCTTAGAGGGCACAGGGGGGATCTACGAGCAGTACTTC.

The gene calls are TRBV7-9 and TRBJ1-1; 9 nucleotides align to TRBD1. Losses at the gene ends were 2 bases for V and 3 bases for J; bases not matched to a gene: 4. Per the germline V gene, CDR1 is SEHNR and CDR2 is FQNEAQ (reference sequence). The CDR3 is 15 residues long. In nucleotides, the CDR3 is TGTGCCAGCAGCTTACCAGGACAGGGGTACACTGAAGCTTTCTTT. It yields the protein CASSLPGQGYTEAFF.

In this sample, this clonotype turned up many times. In DNA form, the CDR3 reads TGCAGCGTGGACGGACAGGGGACCAATGAGCAGTTCTTC. Translation: CSVDGQGTNEQFF. V usage is TRBV29-1 and J usage is TRBJ2-1; TRBD1 matches at 9 bases. The germline V gene has CDR1 SQVTM and CDR2 ANQGSEA. The CDR3 contains 13 residues. Trimming took 6 bases from V and 6 from J; bases not matched to a gene: 6.

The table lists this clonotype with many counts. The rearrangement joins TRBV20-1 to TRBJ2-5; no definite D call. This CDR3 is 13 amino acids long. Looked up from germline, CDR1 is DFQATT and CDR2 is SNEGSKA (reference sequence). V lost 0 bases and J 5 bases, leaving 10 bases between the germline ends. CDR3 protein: CSARDSPRETQYF. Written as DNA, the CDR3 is TGCAGTGCTAGAGACTCCCCCCGGGAGACCCAGTACTTC.

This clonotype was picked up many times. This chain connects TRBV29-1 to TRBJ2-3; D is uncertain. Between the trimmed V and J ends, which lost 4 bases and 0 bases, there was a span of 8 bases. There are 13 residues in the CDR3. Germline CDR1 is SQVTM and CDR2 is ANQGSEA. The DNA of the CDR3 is TGCAGCGTTGTGCGGTCTAGCACAGATACGCAGTATTTT. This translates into CSVVRSSTDTQYF.

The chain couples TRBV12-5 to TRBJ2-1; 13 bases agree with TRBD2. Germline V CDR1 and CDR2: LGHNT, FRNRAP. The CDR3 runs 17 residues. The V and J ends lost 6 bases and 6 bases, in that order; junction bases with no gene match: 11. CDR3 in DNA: TGTGCTAGTGGCCTCGGGACTAGCGGGACTGACTCCAATGAGCAGTTCTTC. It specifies CASGLGTSGTDSNEQFF.

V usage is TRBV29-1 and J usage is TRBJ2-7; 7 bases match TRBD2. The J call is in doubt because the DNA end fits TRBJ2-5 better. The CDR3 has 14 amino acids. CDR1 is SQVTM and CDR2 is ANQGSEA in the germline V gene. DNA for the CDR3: TGCAGCGTTCGACGGGGTCTGGGGGGGGAGACCCAGTACTTC. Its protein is CSVRRGLGGETQYF.

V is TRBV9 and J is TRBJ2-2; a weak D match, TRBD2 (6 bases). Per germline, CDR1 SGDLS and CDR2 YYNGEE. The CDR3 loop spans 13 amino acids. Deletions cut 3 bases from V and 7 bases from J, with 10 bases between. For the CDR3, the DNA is TGTGCCAGCAGCGACCGACTAGGCGGGGAGCTGTTTTTT. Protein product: CASSDRLGGELFF.

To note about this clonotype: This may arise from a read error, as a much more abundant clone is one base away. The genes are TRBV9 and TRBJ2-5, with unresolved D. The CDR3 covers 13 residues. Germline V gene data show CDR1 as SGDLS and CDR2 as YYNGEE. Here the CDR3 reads CASSPLFQEAQYF. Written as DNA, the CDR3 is TGTGCCAGCAGCCCCTTGTTTCAAGAGGCCCAGTACTTC.

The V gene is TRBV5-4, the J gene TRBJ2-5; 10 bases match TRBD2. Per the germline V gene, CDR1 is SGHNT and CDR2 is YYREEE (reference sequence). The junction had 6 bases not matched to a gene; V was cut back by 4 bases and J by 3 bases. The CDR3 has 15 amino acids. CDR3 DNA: TGTGCCAGCAGCCGGACTAGCGGAATCAAAGAGACCCAGTACTTC. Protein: CASSRTSGIKETQYF.

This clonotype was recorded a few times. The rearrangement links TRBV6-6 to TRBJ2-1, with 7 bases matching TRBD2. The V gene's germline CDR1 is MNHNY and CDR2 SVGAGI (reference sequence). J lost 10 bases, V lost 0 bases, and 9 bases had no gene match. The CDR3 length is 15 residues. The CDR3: CASSYSIGGGTEQFF. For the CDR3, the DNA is TGTGCCAGCAGTTACTCGATCGGCGGGGGAACGGAGCAGTTCTTC.